A single sample is the source of the 6 T cell receptor beta chains below, sequenced in a study of T-cell memory formation after mild COVID-19. TCRdb re-called the 5' RACE reads with MiXCR, one entry per CDR3 protein. The table records around 200,000 distinct CDR3 sequences, under 20% of them present only once. Specimen: PBMCs or a T cell subset sorted from them (not recorded which). These receptor sequences come from a man aged 18 to 30 who had mild COVID-19 (a few samples of this study predate the infection). Cell type and time point are not known.

V and J are TRBV7-2 and TRBJ1-2; 8 positions match TRBD1. This CDR3 is built from 16 residues. The germline gives CDR1 SGHTA, CDR2 FQGNSA. Trimming cost V 5 bases and J 5 bases; bases outside gene matches: 13. Here the CDR3 DNA reads TGTGCCAGCAGCATTTTTTCGGGACAGGAGGGTTATGGCTACACCTTC. Protein product: CASSIFSGQEGYGYTF.

This clonotype was counted between two and nine times. One end of the junction varies from germline; a read error may be responsible. V is TRBV7-7 and J is TRBJ2-1; 15 bases match TRBD2. The CDR3 has 15 amino acids. From germline, CDR1 is SSHAT and CDR2 FNYEAQ (reference sequence). The CDR3 reads CASSLGLAGGREQFF. CDR3 sequence (DNA): TGTGCTAGCAGCTTAGGACTAGCGGGGGGGCGTGAGCAGTTCTTC.

In its sample, this clonotype was seen a few times. This chain connects TRBV29-1 to TRBJ1-1; the D gene is possibly TRBD1 (5 bases). V was cut by 4 bases and J by 0 bases, with 9 bases left in between. Per the germline V gene, CDR1 is SQVTM and CDR2 is ANQGSEA. CDR3 size: 13 residues. The CDR3 loop is CSVVRGMNTEAFF. CDR3 nucleotide sequence: TGCAGCGTTGTGCGGGGGATGAACACTGAAGCTTTCTTT.

This chain links TRBV4-3 with TRBJ1-2; D ambiguous. V lost 1 base to trimming and J lost 4 bases, with 16 bases between them. Germline V gene sequence: CDR1 LGHNA, CDR2 YSLEER. The CDR3 length is 16 residues. CDR3 bases: TGCGCCAGCAGCCAAGTCGGCCGGGCCCGAAGCTATGGCTACACCTTC. This gives the protein CASSQVGRARSYGYTF.

The V gene is TRBV7-9, the J gene TRBJ2-3, with D tentatively TRBD1 (7 bases). This CDR3 spans 17 amino acids. Germline CDR1 SEHNR, CDR2 FQNEAQ (reference sequence). V lost 3 bases, J lost 1 base, and 17 bases lay in between. The CDR3 region has the DNA TGTGCCAGCAGCTTCGCTCAGGGGGAGGTCGGCACAGATACGCAGTATTTT. Protein product: CASSFAQGEVGTDTQYF.

The J gene is TRBJ2-3, the V gene TRBV18; no reliable D call. V lost 3 bases, J lost 5 bases, and 9 bases lay in between. This CDR3 has 13 residues. Per germline, CDR1 KGHSH and CDR2 LQKENI. This CDR3 is CASSPSWKDTQYF. CDR3 DNA sequence: TGTGCCAGCTCACCGAGCTGGAAAGATACGCAGTATTTT.